This T cell receptor (beta chain) is drawn from a study of blood T cell repertoires in COVID-19. Method: immunoSEQ multiplex PCR; TCRdb's copy keeps in-frame clones and lacks some. The sample records around 190,000 clones, more than 65% being singletons. The J segment lost 3 bases and the V segment lost 4 bases, leaving 7 bases of the junction unmatched. CDR1 is SGHRS, CDR2 YFSETQ, per germline. There are 15 residues in the CDR3. This TCR was recovered from a human donor in a cohort sampled during active COVID-19. This sequence joins TRBV5-1 and TRBJ2-3; 8 nucleotides align to TRBD1. The specimen was peripheral blood. The CDR3, as DNA: TGCGCCAGCAGCCCGGGACAGGTTAGGACAGATACGCAGTATTTT. Protein sequence: CASSPGQVRTDTQYF.